This TCR beta chain was profiled in a study of shared clonotypes between healthy human individuals. J lost 15 bases, V lost 2 bases, and 9 bases had no gene match. The CDR3 runs 15 residues. Germline V gives CDR1 MGHRA, CDR2 YSYEKL. Clones were sequenced by immunoSEQ multiplex PCR, and TCRdb holds only the in-frame ones, with some missing. The table records 1.4 million or so clones, about 98.5% of them present only once. This chain joins TRBV4-1 and TRBJ2-1; 14 nucleotides agree with TRBD2. Sequencing was done on a sample of naive CD4+ T cells sorted from blood. Subset defined: CD45RA+ positively selected. The clonotype comes from a man in his thirties or forties in good health. For the CDR3, the DNA is TGCGCCAGCAGCCAAACGGGACTAGCGGGAGAAGAGGGGTTCTTC. Amino acids: CASSQTGLAGEEGFF.